This TCR beta chain was found in a study of T cell repertoires in cytomegalovirus infection. Overall study results and limits: There were HLA-C-restricted CMV-specific TCR beta clonotypes dominating the ex vivo response. Cumulative frequency of public TCR beta families picked out carriers of CMV plus the relevant HLA.

TCRdb itself ran the reads through MiXCR, one entry per CDR3 protein. Counted here are 250,000 or so distinct CDR3 sequences, about 15% occurring once; the ten biggest clones make up approximately 51%. Looked up from germline, CDR1 is MGHRA and CDR2 is YSYEKL. V dropped 2 bases and J dropped 5; count of bases not matched to a gene: 8. This CDR3 is 17 amino acids long. This clonotype was counted ten times or more. Its antigen remains unidentified. The genes are TRBV4-1 and TRBJ2-1; TRBD2 matches at 11 bases. Sequencing input: CD8+ T cells from PBMCs. This clonotype was sampled from a human donor in good health (CMV status not recorded). Some clones in this sample may be carry-over from other donors' samples. The CDR3 DNA follows: TGCGCCAGCAGCCAACTCCTAACTAGCGGGGGAGACAATGAGCAGTTCTTC. Amino acid sequence: CASSQLLTSGGDNEQFF.